Following are 23 T cell receptor beta chains from one sample sequenced in a study of response to subunit inactivated influenza vaccine. TCRdb fed the RT-PCR reads into MiXCR, producing one record per CDR3 protein. The sample lists fewer than 700,000 distinct CDR3 sequences, over 10% occurring once. The sequencing here drew on PBMCs from blood, taken roughly 45 days after vaccination. These TCRs come from a man in his fifties or sixties who received an inactivated influenza vaccine.

The chain carries TRBV5-1 and TRBJ2-7; no firm D call. Germline-derived CDR1 and CDR2 are SGHRS and YFSETQ. V lost 4 bases, J lost 3 bases, and 14 bases lay in between. The CDR3 runs to 14 residues. The CDR3 sequence: CASSLNPGRYEQYF. In nucleotides, the CDR3 is TGCGCCAGCAGCCTCAATCCGGGTCGCTACGAGCAGTACTTC.

The genes are TRBV30 and TRBJ1-2; D gene unclear. Per the germline V gene, CDR1 is GTSNPN and CDR2 is SVGIG (reference sequence). This CDR3 contains 12 residues. The germline V and J ends were trimmed by 4 bases and 4 bases, with 10 bases remaining between them. CDR3 sequence (DNA): TGTGCCTGGATCGGGCAGTTCTATGGCTACACCTTC. Protein product: CAWIGQFYGYTF.

This clonotype was seen only a few times. This chain joins TRBV10-3 and TRBJ2-7, with D perhaps matching TRBD1 (6 bases). Germline V lookup: CDR1 ENHRY, CDR2 SYGVKD. This CDR3 region has 14 residues. Trimming pared 6 bases from V and 4 bases from J, leaving 16 bases between. CDR3 DNA: TGTGCCATCAGGCCTGCACGGGACATGTACGAGCAGTACTTC. Its translation: CAIRPARDMYEQYF.

The chain links TRBV6-2 or TRBV6-3 to TRBJ2-2, with no clear D. Trimming removed 4 bases at V and 7 bases at J, with 7 bases between. The CDR3 has 12 amino acids. Germline V gives CDR1 MNHEY, CDR2 SVGEGT. CDR3 region: CASSSLVGELFF. CDR3 nucleotide sequence: TGTGCCAGCAGTTCCCTGGTCGGGGAGCTGTTTTTT.

For this clonotype: A much larger clone sits a single nucleotide away, making a read error possible. The chain combines TRBV29-1 with TRBJ2-7; D is perhaps TRBD1 (5 bases). The CDR3 has 12 amino acids. Germline CDR1 and CDR2: SQVTM and ANQGSEA. The CDR3 sequence is CSVEDSTYEHYF. As DNA, the CDR3 is TGCAGCGTGGAAGACAGTACCTACGAGCATTACTTC.

V is TRBV20-1 and J is TRBJ1-2; no firm D call. From germline, CDR1 is DFQATT and CDR2 SNEGSKA (reference sequence). With 3 bases removed from V and 7 bases from J, the gap between germline ends came to 6 bases. CDR3 size: 10 residues. The CDR3 spells CSARRVGYTF. As DNA, the CDR3 is TGCAGTGCTAGGAGGGTTGGCTACACCTTC.

In this sample, this clonotype turned up a few times. The chain is built from TRBV3-1 and TRBJ1-1, with D perhaps TRBD1 (6 bases). The CDR3 contains 13 residues. Germline V gene lookup returns CDR1 LGHDT and CDR2 YNNKEL (reference sequence). The germline V and J ends were trimmed by 8 bases and 0 bases, with 10 bases remaining between them. The CDR3 is CASGGLLNTEAFF. The CDR3 coding sequence is TGTGCCAGCGGGGGCCTCCTGAACACTGAAGCTTTCTTT.

This clonotype occurred a few times. The V gene is TRBV6-2 or TRBV6-3, the J gene TRBJ2-3; the match to TRBD1 covers 7 bases. Germline CDR1 reads MNHEY; CDR2 reads SVGEGT. V lost 2 bases, J lost 5 bases, and 7 bases stayed unmatched. The CDR3 is 15 amino acids. CDR3 protein: CASSYQDRVGDTQYF. Here the CDR3 DNA reads TGTGCCAGCAGTTACCAAGACAGGGTAGGAGATACGCAGTATTTT.

This clonotype turned up a few times. The CDR3 loop reads CSATVTGTSGNEQFF. CDR3 DNA sequence: TGCAGTGCTACAGTCACGGGGACTAGCGGGAATGAGCAGTTCTTC. V usage is TRBV20-1 and J usage is TRBJ2-1, with TRBD2 identical over 12 bases. The V and J ends lost 4 bases and 7 bases, in that order; junction bases with no gene match: 8. CDR1 DFQATT and CDR2 SNEGSKA come from the germline V gene (reference sequence). The CDR3 is 15 amino acids.

This clonotype was seen ten or more times. A junction boundary mismatches the germline segment, possibly from a read error. The chain has TRBV11-2 and TRBJ2-3; D is unclear. The CDR3 length is 15 residues. Germline-derived CDR1 and CDR2 are SGHAT and FQNNGV. The CDR3 DNA is TGTGCCAGCAGCGTAGACCCCGGTAGCACAGATACGCAGTATTTT. The encoded protein is CASSVDPGSTDTQYF.

This clonotype came up a few times. The chain recombines TRBV12-3 or TRBV12-4 with TRBJ2-1, with 12 bases fitting TRBD2. The CDR3 consists of 21 residues. V trimming: 2 bases; J trimming: 0 bases; junction bases outside the gene matches: 14. In DNA form, the CDR3 reads TGTGCCAGCAGTTTACGGACTAGCGGGGCCCACAAGGCCGGCTCCTACAATGAGCAGTTCTTC. This encodes CASSLRTSGAHKAGSYNEQFF.

This clonotype was counted ten times or more. The chain is built from TRBV6-5 and TRBJ2-7; a weak D match, TRBD1 (6 bases). Germline CDR1 reads MNHEY; CDR2 reads SVGAGI. The CDR3 spans 17 residues. With 0 bases removed from V and 2 bases from J, the gap between germline ends came to 17 bases. The CDR3 sequence is CASSYSYRVGGTYEQYF. CDR3 sequence (DNA): TGTGCCAGCAGTTACTCCTACAGGGTAGGGGGAACCTACGAGCAGTACTTC.

This chain connects TRBV2 to TRBJ2-7; 10 bases line up with TRBD1. With 4 bases clipped from V and 4 bases from J, the junction kept 10 bases outside the gene matches. This CDR3 is built from 16 residues. Per the germline V gene, CDR1 is SNHLY and CDR2 is FYNNEI. The CDR3 spells CASSARTGGDGYEQYF. The CDR3 DNA sequence: TGTGCCAGCAGTGCCCGGACAGGGGGTGACGGGTACGAGCAGTACTTC.

This clonotype was seen many times. The chain employs TRBV6-2 or TRBV6-3 and TRBJ2-7; D ambiguous. Per the germline V gene, CDR1 is MNHEY and CDR2 is SVGEGT. The CDR3 is made up of 14 amino acids. Trimming pared 7 bases from V and 5 bases from J, leaving 18 bases between. CDR3 loop: CASIGIPPLDEQYF. The CDR3 region has the DNA TGTGCCAGCATAGGAATCCCACCCTTGGACGAGCAGTACTTC.

This clonotype was counted between two and nine times. The chain couples TRBV11-2 to TRBJ1-1, with D perhaps TRBD1 (6 bases). Germline lookup yields CDR1 SGHAT and CDR2 FQNNGV. V gave up 5 bases and J gave up 3 bases, with 25 bases separating them. This CDR3 has 18 residues. CDR3 sequence (DNA): TGTGCCAGCAGCCCTCTCCTGCGGCGGGGGCGAAGGGACACTGAAGCTTTCTTT. As protein: CASSPLLRRGRRDTEAFF.

The J gene is TRBJ2-3, the V gene TRBV10-2; D tentatively reads TRBD1 or TRBD2 (5 bases each). The CDR3 consists of 13 residues. With 4 bases removed from V and 1 base from J, the gap between germline ends came to 6 bases. The germline CDR1 and CDR2 sequences are WSHSY and SAAADI. The CDR3 loop reads CASSGGRTDTQYF. CDR3 nucleotide sequence: TGCGCCAGCAGTGGGGGACGCACAGATACGCAGTATTTT.

A few counts support this clonotype. The V and J genes are TRBV29-1 and TRBJ2-5; D may be TRBD1 (5 bases). The CDR3 is 13 amino acids. V lost 2 bases and J 4 bases, leaving 11 bases between the germline ends. Germline values: CDR1 SQVTM, CDR2 ANQGSEA. The CDR3 loop reads CSVEKGVGETQYF. As DNA, the CDR3 is TGCAGCGTTGAAAAAGGGGTGGGAGAGACCCAGTACTTC. Combining the CDR3 with reference TRBV29-1 and TRBJ2-5 gives the whole variable domain SAVISQKPSRDICQRGTSLTIQCQVDSQVTMMFWYRQQPGQSLTLIATANQGSEATYESGFVIDKFPISRPNLTFSTLTVSNMSPEDSSIYLCSVEKGVGETQYFGPGTRLLVL.

In its sample, this clonotype was seen a few times. CDR3 sequence reads: CSAGPRDSYNEQFF. CDR3 in DNA: TGCAGCGCCGGACCCCGGGACAGTTACAATGAGCAGTTCTTC. The chain links TRBV29-1 to TRBJ2-1; 7 bases match TRBD1. Germline CDR1 is SQVTM and CDR2 is ANQGSEA. V lost 7 bases to trimming and J lost 4 bases; unmatched junction nucleotides: 10. CDR3 length: 14 residues.

This chain joins TRBV5-6 and TRBJ2-1; 11 bases line up with TRBD2. The CDR3 loop spans 17 amino acids. Germline CDR1 is SGHDT and CDR2 is YYEEEE. The trim removed 2 bases at V and 1 base at J, leaving 5 bases unmatched. The CDR3 bases are TGTGCCAGCAGCTTACAGGGACTAGCGGTTTCCTACAATGAGCAGTTCTTC. Its translation: CASSLQGLAVSYNEQFF.

This clonotype was counted only a few times. The chain links TRBV5-6 to TRBJ2-7; no definite D call. V dropped 0 bases and J dropped 4 bases, with 8 bases sitting between them. This CDR3 is built from 13 residues. Germline V gene lookup returns CDR1 SGHDT and CDR2 YYEEEE. The CDR3 is CASSLVPNYEQYF. CDR3 in DNA: TGTGCCAGCAGCTTGGTACCGAATTACGAGCAGTACTTC.

This clonotype was seen ten or more times. The chain employs TRBV12-3 or TRBV12-4 and TRBJ1-5; D is perhaps TRBD1 (6 bases). The CDR3 is made up of 15 amino acids. Trimming pared 6 bases from V and 2 bases from J, leaving 14 bases between. The CDR3 nucleotides read TGTGCCAGCAGCCGGGGGGGCGGTGGCAATCAGCCCCAGCATTTT. This encodes CASSRGGGGNQPQHF.

The gene calls are TRBV24-1 and TRBJ2-3; 8 bases map to TRBD2. J gave up 0 bases and V 9 bases, and 1 base lay outside the gene matches. The CDR3 is made up of 13 amino acids. Germline CDR1 reads KGHDR; CDR2 reads SFDVKD. The chain's CDR3 is CATSGGSTDTQYF. CDR3 coding DNA: TGTGCCACCTCGGGGGGGAGCACAGATACGCAGTATTTT.

A remark on this clonotype: A far larger clone is a single base away, which makes a read error likely. The chain is built from TRBV5-1 and TRBJ2-1, with 10 bases aligning to TRBD2. TRBJ2-7 matches the DNA end more closely, so the J call is doubtful. Per the germline V gene, CDR1 is SGHRS and CDR2 is YFSETQ. The CDR3 sequence is 15 residues long. The CDR3 is CASSLGTSGYNEQYF. In DNA form, the CDR3 reads TGCGCCAGCAGCTTGGGGACTAGCGGCTACAATGAGCAGTACTTC.